This T cell receptor (beta chain) was recovered during a study of blood T cell repertoires in COVID-19. CDR3 length: 16 residues. V was trimmed by 0 bases and J by 5 bases, leaving 17 bases between them. Sequencing was performed with immunoSEQ multiplex PCR; in TCRdb, only in-frame clones are kept and a portion is missing. This table holds fewer than 400,000 clones, approximately 86% found once. The J gene is TRBJ1-1, the V gene TRBV5-3, with D unresolved. TRBV5-3 is an open reading frame, and its role is uncertain. Sequencing was done on a sample of peripheral blood. This TCR was recovered from a human donor in a cohort sampled during active COVID-19. CDR3 DNA: TGTGCCAGAAGCTTGGGGCCTGCCATTTTTAAAACTGAAGCTTTCTTT. Encoded protein: CARSLGPAIFKTEAFF.